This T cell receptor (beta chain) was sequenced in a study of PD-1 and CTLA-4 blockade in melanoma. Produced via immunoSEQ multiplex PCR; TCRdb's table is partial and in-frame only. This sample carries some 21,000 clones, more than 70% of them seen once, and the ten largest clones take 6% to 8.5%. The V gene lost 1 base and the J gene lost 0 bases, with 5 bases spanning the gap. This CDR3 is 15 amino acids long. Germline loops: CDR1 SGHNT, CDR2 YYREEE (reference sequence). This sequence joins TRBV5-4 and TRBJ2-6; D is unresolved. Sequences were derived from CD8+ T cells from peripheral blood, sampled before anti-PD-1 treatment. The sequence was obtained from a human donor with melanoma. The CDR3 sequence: CASSLFGSGANVLTF. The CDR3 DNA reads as TGTGCCAGCAGCTTGTTCGGCTCTGGGGCCAACGTCCTGACTTTC.